A single sample is the source of the 10 T cell receptor beta chains below, sequenced in a study of identical twins (dated by TCRdb to the mid-2010s). Receptor libraries were prepared by 5' RACE. TCRdb records Illumina HiSeq 2000 as the sequencer. The public reads were reanalyzed by TCRdb: fastp trimming at Q25, MiXCR alignment, in-frame beta chains only. Rows merge per CDR3 protein into single entries with the most common DNA and genes. Present in this sample are some 660,000 distinct CDR3 sequences, 8.6% of which were seen just once. The top ten clonotypes cover roughly 0.97% of the sample. These data also featured in a second study, about yellow fever vaccine responses in identical twins.

The sample consisted of PBMCs. The receptors shown here come from a woman aged 18-29 years in good health.

This chain uses TRBV6-1 with TRBJ1-6; 9 bases are a match to TRBD1. The CDR3 is 15 amino acids. Germline loops: CDR1 MNHNS, CDR2 SASEGT. J gave up 7 bases and V 6 bases, and 7 bases lay outside the gene matches. The CDR3 coding sequence is TGTGCCAGCAGCGGAGGGACAGGGCCCAATTCACCCCTCCACTTT. Translated: CASSGGTGPNSPLHF.

The V and J genes are TRBV2 and TRBJ2-3; weak D call: TRBD2 (5 bases). CDR1 is SNHLY, CDR2 FYNNEI, per germline. The length of the CDR3 is 15 residues. With 4 bases removed from V and 5 bases from J, the gap between germline ends came to 16 bases. The CDR3 here is CASSGFRRNIDTQYF. Here the CDR3 DNA reads TGTGCCAGCAGTGGATTCAGGAGGAATATAGATACGCAGTATTTT.

The chain uses TRBV6-1 and TRBJ2-1; 8 bases fit TRBD2. Germline lookup yields CDR1 MNHNS and CDR2 SASEGT. This CDR3 is built from 14 residues. V shed 7 bases and J 7 bases; nucleotides not matched to a gene: 9. CDR3 DNA sequence: TGTGCCAGCACCCCGTATCGGGGGGGGAATGAGCAGTTCTTC. As protein: CASTPYRGGNEQFF.

The table lists this clonotype with many counts. The V and J genes are TRBV5-6 and TRBJ2-5, with D possibly being TRBD2 (5 bases). The CDR3 is 14 amino acids. In germline, CDR1 is SGHDT, CDR2 YYEEEE. V was shortened by 0 bases and J by 3 bases, with 9 bases between the two germline ends. The CDR3 DNA reads TGTGCCAGCAGCTTGGAGAGGGCTGAAGAGACCCAGTACTTC. Amino acids: CASSLERAEETQYF.

A few counts support this clonotype. This CDR3 reads CSASSVNEQFF. The CDR3 DNA reads TGCAGTGCTAGTTCCGTGAATGAGCAGTTCTTC. The chain is built from TRBV20-1 and TRBJ2-1; D uncertain. The CDR3 is made up of 11 amino acids. Trimming removed 3 bases from V and 7 bases from J, with 7 bases in between. CDR1 DFQATT and CDR2 SNEGSKA come from the germline V gene (reference sequence).

This clonotype was observed at least ten times. The CDR3 region is CASSPDRVNTEAFF. The DNA of the CDR3 is TGTGCCAGCAGTCCCGACAGGGTCAACACTGAAGCTTTCTTT. The chain combines TRBV12-3 or TRBV12-4 with TRBJ1-1; 7 nucleotides agree with TRBD1. The V and J ends lost 5 bases and 2 bases, in that order; junction bases with no gene match: 5. This CDR3 region has 14 residues.

The table lists this clonotype with a few counts. The J gene is TRBJ2-1, the V gene TRBV5-6; 10 bases agree with TRBD2. The CDR3 spans 19 residues. Per the germline V gene, CDR1 is SGHDT and CDR2 is YYEEEE. The J segment lost 4 bases and the V segment lost 1 base, leaving 14 bases of the junction unmatched. CDR3 amino acids: CASSLMIAGGSLGYNEQFF. Written as DNA, the CDR3 is TGTGCCAGCAGCTTGATGATAGCGGGAGGTTCCCTAGGGTACAATGAGCAGTTCTTC.

The gene calls are TRBV7-9 and TRBJ2-5; either TRBD1 or TRBD2 may supply D (6 bases each). This CDR3 spans 13 amino acids. V lost 5 bases to trimming and J lost 3 bases, with 10 bases between them. Germline V gives CDR1 SEHNR, CDR2 FQNEAQ (reference sequence). The CDR3 nucleotides read TGTGCCAGCAGCGAAGGGGGGAAAGAGACCCAGTACTTC. Its protein product is CASSEGGKETQYF. Filled out from reference TRBV7-9 and TRBJ2-5, the complete variable domain reads DTGVSQNPRHKITKRGQNVTFRCDPISEHNRLYWYRQTLGQGPEFLTYFQNEAQLEKSRLLSDRFSAERPKGSFSTLEIQRTEQGDSAMYLCASSEGGKETQYFGPGTRLLVL.

Notes on this clonotype: Germline and junction disagree at one end, which may indicate a read error. This rearrangement joins TRBV19 to TRBJ2-1, with 8 bases that match TRBD1. The CDR3 is made up of 13 amino acids. Looked up from germline, CDR1 is LNHDA and CDR2 is SQIVND (reference sequence). CDR3: CATHDRGRNEPFF. The DNA for the CDR3 is TGTGCCACCCATGACAGGGGCCGCAATGAGCCGTTCTTC.

At least ten counts were recorded for this clonotype. This chain uses TRBV11-2 with TRBJ1-4, with D possibly TRBD1 on 5 matching bases. V was trimmed by 5 bases and J by 7 bases, leaving 17 bases between them. Germline loops: CDR1 SGHAT, CDR2 FQNNGV. CDR3 length equals 15 residues. The CDR3: CASSPTAGLSEKLFF. Here the CDR3 DNA reads TGTGCCAGCAGCCCAACGGCGGGGCTAAGTGAAAAACTGTTTTTT.